This section outlines one T cell receptor beta chain sequence together with its context. The sample is drawn from a study of cytomegalovirus exposure and HLA in healthy donors. Germline-derived CDR1 and CDR2 are SEHNR and FQNEAQ (reference sequence). The CDR3 extends over 12 amino acids. Germline trimming cut 11 bases from V and 3 bases from J; bases unmatched to any gene: 5. The PCR was carried out with 60 Vbeta primers and 13 Jbeta primers. TCRdb's copy holds only in-frame clones and misses some; the assay was immunoSEQ multiplex PCR. Counted here are roughly 110,000 clones, 82% occurring once; the ten biggest clones make up under 2%.

Material for sequencing was PBMCs. The chain uses TRBV7-9 and TRBJ2-5, with 8 nucleotides matching TRBD2. The origin of this receptor is a man aged 50 to 60 in good health and CMV-seronegative. CDR3 region: CAGRRGEETQYF. The CDR3 coding sequence is TGTGCCGGGCGGCGGGGGGAAGAGACCCAGTACTTC.